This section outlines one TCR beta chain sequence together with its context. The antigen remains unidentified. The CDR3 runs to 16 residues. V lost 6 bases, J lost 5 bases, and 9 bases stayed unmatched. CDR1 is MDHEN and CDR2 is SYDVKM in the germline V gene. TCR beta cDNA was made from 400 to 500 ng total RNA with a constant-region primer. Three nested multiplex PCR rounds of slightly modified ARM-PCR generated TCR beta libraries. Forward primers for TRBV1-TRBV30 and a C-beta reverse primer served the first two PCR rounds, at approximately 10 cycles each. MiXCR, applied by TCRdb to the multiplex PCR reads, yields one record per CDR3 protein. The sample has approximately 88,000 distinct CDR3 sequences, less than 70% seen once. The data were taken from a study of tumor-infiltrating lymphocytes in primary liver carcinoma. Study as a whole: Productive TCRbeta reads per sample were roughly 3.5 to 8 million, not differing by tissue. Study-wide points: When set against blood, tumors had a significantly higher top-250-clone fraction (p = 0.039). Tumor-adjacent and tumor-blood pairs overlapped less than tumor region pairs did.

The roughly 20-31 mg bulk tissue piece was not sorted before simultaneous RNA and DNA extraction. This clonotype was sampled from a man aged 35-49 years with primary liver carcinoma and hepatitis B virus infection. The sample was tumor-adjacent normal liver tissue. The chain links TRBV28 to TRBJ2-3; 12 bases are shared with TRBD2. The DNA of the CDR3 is TGTGCCAGCAGCCGTAGACTAGCGGGAGAGGTAGATACGCAGTATTTT. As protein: CASSRRLAGEVDTQYF.